This TCR beta chain was recorded in a study of blood T cell repertoires in COVID-19. Study-wide background: The study drew acute and convalescent COVID-19 samples from the United States, Italy and Spain. PBMCs, B-cell-depleted T cells, or T cells provided the cDNA or gDNA that made up the material.

As originally analysed: Reference gene primer amplification yielded estimated nucleated cell counts. Using immunoSEQ multiplex PCR, the repertoire was profiled, and TCRdb retains in-frame clones only, with some absent. V, J and clone size reflect that table, while D and trimming were determined from the DNA. The top ten clones hold about 4% of a sample with 65,000 to 70,000 clones, 70% to 90% of them seen once. The clonotype comes from a man aged 45 to 65 with acute or convalescent COVID-19. Source material: peripheral blood.

In nucleotides, the CDR3 is TGTGCCAGCAGCTTGGGGCGCGGGGAGTCCTACAATGAGCAGTTCTTC. Amino acid sequence: CASSLGRGESYNEQFF. The rearrangement uses TRBV7-9 and TRBJ2-1; tentative D call: TRBD2 (6 bases). Germline CDR1 reads SEHNR; CDR2 reads FQNEAQ (reference sequence). The V gene lost 3 bases and the J gene lost 1 base, with 13 bases spanning the gap. CDR3 length: 16 amino acids.